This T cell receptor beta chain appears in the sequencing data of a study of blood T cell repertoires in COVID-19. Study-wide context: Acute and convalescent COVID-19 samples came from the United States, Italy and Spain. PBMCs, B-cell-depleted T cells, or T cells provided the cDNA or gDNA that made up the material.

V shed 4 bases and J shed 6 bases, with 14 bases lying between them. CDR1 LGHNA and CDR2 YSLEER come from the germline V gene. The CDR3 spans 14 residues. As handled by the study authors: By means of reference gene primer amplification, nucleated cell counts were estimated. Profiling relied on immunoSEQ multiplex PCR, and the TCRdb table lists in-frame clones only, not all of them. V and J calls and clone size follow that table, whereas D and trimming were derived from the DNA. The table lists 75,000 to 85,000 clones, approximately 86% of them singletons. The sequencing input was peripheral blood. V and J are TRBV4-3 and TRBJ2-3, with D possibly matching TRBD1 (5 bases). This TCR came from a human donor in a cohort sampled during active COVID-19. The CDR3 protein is CASSPQTVGDTQYF. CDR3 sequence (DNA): TGCGCCAGCAGCCCCCAGACAGTGGGGGATACGCAGTATTTT.